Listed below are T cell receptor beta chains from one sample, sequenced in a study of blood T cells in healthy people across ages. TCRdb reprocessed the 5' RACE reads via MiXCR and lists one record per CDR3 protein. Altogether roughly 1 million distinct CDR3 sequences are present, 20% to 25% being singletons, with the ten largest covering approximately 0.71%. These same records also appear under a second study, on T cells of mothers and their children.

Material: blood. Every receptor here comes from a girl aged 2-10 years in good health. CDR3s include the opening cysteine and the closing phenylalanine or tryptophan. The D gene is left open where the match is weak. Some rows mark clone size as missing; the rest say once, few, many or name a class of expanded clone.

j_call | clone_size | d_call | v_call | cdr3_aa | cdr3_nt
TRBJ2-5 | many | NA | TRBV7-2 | CASSLWAVQETQYF | TGTGCCAGCAGCTTATGGGCAGTCCAAGAGACCCAGTACTTC
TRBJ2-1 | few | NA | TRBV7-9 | CASSPAGLVLNEQFF | TGTGCCAGCAGCCCCGCGGGGTTAGTTCTCAATGAGCAGTTCTTC
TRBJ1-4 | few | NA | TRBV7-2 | CASSAGTRSGELFF | TGTGCCAGCAGCGCCGGGACAAGGAGCGGGGAACTGTTTTTT
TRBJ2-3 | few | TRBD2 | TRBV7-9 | CASSLSGEGAADTQYF | TGCGCCAGCAGCTTATCGGGGGAGGGAGCGGCAGATACGCAGTATTTT
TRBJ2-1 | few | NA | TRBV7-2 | CASSLMDYNEQFF | TGTGCCAGCAGCTTAATGGACTACAATGAGCAGTTCTTC
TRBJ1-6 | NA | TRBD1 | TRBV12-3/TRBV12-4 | CASSSLTGRSSPLHF | TGTGCCAGCAGTTCTTTGACAGGGCGGAGTTCACCCCTCCACTTT
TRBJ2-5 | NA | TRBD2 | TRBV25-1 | CASSEVSGNLLGTQYF | TGTGCCAGCAGTGAAGTTAGCGGGAATCTTTTAGGGACCCAGTACTTC
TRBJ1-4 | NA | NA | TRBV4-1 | CASSQGPHTSFNEKLFF | TGCGCCAGCAGCCAAGGACCGCATACTTCTTTTAATGAAAAACTGTTTTTT
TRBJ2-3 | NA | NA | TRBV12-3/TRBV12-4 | CASSRGFTDTQYF | TGTGCCAGCAGTCGGGGCTTCACAGATACGCAGTATTTT
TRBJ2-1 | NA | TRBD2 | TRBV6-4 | CASSLLAGGIGRAYNEQFF | TGTGCCAGCAGCCTACTAGCGGGAGGAATCGGGAGGGCCTACAATGAGCAGTTCTTC
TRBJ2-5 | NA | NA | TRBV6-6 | CASNNLRETQYF | TGTGCCAGCAACAACCTGAGAGAGACCCAGTACTTC
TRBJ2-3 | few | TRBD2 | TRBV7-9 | CASIPLTSGESDTQYF | TGTGCCAGCATCCCCCTGACTAGCGGGGAGTCAGATACGCAGTATTTT
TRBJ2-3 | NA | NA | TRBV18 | CASSPVNTDTQYF | TGTGCCAGCTCACCGGTCAACACAGATACGCAGTATTTT
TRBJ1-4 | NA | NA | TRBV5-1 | CASTRDSRNEKLFF | TGCGCCAGCACCAGGGACTCAAGGAATGAAAAACTGTTTTTT
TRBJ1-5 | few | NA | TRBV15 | CATEGPGDQPQHF | TGTGCCACCGAGGGGCCAGGGGATCAGCCCCAGCATTTT
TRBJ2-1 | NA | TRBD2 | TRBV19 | CASSPNKLADHNEQFF | TGTGCCAGTAGTCCCAACAAACTAGCGGATCACAATGAGCAGTTCTTC
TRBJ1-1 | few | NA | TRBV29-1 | CSVEGLSGLGVEAFF | TGCAGCGTTGAAGGCTTAAGTGGGTTAGGGGTTGAAGCTTTCTTT
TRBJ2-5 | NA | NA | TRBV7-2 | CASSPLGGNRLETQYF | TGTGCCAGCAGCCCATTAGGCGGGAATCGATTGGAGACCCAGTACTTC
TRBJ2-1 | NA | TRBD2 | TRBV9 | CASKGAGGHNEQFF | TGTGCCAGCAAAGGGGCGGGAGGGCACAATGAGCAGTTCTTC
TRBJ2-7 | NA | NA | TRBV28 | CASSFSLRRPLSYEQYF | TGTGCCAGCAGTTTTTCCCTGAGACGACCATTATCCTACGAGCAGTACTTC
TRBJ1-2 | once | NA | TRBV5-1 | CASSLGLPQNYGYTF | TGCGCCAGCAGCTTGGGGTTACCACAGAACTATGGCTACACCTTC
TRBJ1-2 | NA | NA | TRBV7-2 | CASSPDTFGYTF | TGTGCCAGCAGCCCGGACACTTTTGGCTACACCTTC
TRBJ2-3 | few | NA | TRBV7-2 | CASSLAPLVDTQYF | TGTGCCAGCAGCTTAGCACCCCTAGTAGATACGCAGTATTTT
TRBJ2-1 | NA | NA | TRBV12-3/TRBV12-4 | CASSLLYGERRGNEQFF | TGTGCCAGCAGTTTATTGTATGGGGAGAGGCGAGGGAATGAGCAGTTCTTC
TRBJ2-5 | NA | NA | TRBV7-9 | CASSSDIFQETQYF | TGTGCCAGCAGCTCCGACATATTTCAAGAGACCCAGTACTTC
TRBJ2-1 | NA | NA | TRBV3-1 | CASSQGERKQFF | TGTGCCAGCAGCCAAGGAGAGCGTAAGCAGTTCTTC
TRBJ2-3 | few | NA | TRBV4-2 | CASSQVGQGAHNTQYF | TGTGCCAGCAGCCAAGTGGGGCAAGGGGCACACAATACGCAGTATTTT
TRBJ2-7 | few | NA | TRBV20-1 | CSAEGDGNLYEQYF | TGCAGTGCTGAGGGGGACGGCAATCTATACGAGCAGTACTTC
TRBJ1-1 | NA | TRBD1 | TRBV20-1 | CSANPTGTEAFF | TGCAGTGCAAACCCGACAGGGACTGAAGCTTTCTTT
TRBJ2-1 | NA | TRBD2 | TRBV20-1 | CSARRHSELAGYFSYNEQFF | TGCAGTGCTAGAAGGCATTCCGAGTTAGCGGGATATTTCTCCTACAATGAGCAGTTCTTC
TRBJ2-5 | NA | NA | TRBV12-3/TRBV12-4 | CASSLNALARETQYF | TGTGCCAGCAGTTTAAACGCACTGGCGCGCGAGACCCAGTACTTC